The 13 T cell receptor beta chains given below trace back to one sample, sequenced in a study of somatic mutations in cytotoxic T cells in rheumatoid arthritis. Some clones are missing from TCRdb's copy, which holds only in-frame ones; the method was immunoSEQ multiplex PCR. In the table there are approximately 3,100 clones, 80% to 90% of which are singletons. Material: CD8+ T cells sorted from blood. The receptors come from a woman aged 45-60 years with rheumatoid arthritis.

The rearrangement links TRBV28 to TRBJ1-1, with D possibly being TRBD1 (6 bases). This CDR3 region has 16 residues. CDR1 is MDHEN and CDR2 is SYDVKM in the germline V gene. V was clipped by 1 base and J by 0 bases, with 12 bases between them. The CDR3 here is CASSLYPGVMNTEAFF. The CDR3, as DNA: TGTGCCAGCAGTTTATATCCAGGGGTAATGAACACTGAAGCTTTCTTT.

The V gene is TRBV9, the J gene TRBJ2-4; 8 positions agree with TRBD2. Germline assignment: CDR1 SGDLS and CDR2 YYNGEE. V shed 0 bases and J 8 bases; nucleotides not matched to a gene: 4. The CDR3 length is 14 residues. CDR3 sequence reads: CASSVGDSGDIQYF. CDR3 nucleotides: TGTGCCAGCAGCGTAGGAGATAGCGGGGACATTCAGTACTTC.

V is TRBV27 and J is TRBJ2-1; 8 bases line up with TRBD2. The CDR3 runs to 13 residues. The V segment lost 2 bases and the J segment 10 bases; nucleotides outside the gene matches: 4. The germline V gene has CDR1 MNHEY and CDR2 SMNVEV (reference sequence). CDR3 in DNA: TGTGCCAGCAGTTTACAACTAGCGGACGAGCAGTTCTTC. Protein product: CASSLQLADEQFF.

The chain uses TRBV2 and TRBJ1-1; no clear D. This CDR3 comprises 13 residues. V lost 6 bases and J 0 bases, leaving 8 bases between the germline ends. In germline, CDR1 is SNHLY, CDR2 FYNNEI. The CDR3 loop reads CASRSRLNTEAFF. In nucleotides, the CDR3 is TGTGCCAGCAGAAGCAGGCTGAACACTGAAGCTTTCTTT.

CDR3 sequence: CASSDGSGSTDTQYF. CDR3 in DNA: TGTGCCAGCAGTGATGGTAGCGGGAGCACAGATACGCAGTATTTT. The rearrangement links TRBV6-4 to TRBJ2-3; 7 bases agree with TRBD2. The V and J ends lost 3 bases and 0 bases, in that order; junction bases with no gene match: 3. Germline CDR1 reads MRHNA; CDR2 reads SNTAGT. This CDR3 contains 15 residues.

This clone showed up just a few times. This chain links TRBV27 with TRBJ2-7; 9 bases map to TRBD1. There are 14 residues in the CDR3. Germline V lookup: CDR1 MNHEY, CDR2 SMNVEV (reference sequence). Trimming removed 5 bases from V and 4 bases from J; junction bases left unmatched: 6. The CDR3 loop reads CASSPRTGEYEQYF. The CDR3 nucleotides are TGTGCCAGCAGTCCCCGGACAGGGGAATACGAGCAGTACTTC.

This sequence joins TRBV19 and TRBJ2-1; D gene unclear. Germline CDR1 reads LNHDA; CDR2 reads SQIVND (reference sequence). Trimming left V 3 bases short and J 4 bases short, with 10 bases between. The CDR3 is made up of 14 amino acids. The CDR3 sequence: CASSIVATYNEQFF. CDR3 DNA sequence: TGTGCCAGTAGTATTGTAGCAACTTACAATGAGCAGTTCTTC.

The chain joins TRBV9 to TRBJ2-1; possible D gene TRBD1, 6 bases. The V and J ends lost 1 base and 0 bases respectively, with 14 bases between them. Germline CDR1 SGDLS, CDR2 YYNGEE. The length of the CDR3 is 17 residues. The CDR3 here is CASSVSDSLSSYNEQFF. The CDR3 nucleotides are TGTGCCAGCAGCGTATCGGACAGCCTCTCCTCCTACAATGAGCAGTTCTTC.

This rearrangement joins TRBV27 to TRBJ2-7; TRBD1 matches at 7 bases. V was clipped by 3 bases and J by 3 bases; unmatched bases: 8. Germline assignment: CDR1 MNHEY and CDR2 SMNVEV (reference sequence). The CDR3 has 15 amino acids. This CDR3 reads CASSLTGFTVYEQYF. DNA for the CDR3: TGTGCCAGCAGTTTGACAGGGTTCACGGTCTACGAGCAGTACTTC.

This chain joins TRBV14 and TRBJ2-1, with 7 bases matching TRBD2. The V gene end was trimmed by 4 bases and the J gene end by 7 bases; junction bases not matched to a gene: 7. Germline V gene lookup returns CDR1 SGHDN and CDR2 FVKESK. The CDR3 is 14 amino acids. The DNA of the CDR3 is TGTGCCAGCAGCCTCTGGGGGGGAAGAAATGAGCAGTTCTTC. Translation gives CASSLWGGRNEQFF.

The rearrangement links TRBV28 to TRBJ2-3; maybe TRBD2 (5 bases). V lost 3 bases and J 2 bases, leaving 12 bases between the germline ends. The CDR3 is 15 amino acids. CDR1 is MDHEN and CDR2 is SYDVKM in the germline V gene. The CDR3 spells CASSFVDSSTDTQYF. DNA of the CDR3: TGTGCCAGCAGTTTCGTGGACTCATCCACAGATACGCAGTATTTT.

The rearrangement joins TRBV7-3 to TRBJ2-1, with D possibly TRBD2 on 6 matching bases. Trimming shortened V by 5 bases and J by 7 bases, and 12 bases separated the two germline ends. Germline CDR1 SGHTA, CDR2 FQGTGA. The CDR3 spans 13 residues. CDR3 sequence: CASSPHGGNEQFF. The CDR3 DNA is TGTGCCAGCAGCCCCCACGGAGGGAATGAGCAGTTCTTC.

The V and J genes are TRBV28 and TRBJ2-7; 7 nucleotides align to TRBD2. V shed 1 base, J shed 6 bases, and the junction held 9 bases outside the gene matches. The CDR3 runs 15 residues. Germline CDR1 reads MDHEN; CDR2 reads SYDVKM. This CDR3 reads CASSLSDSGGVEQYF. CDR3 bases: TGTGCCAGCAGTTTATCGGATAGTGGGGGGGTCGAGCAGTACTTC.